This TCR beta chain comes out of a study of blood T cell repertoires in COVID-19. For the study at large: Sites in the United States, Italy and Spain provided acute and convalescent COVID-19 samples. T cells, B-cell-depleted T cells, or PBMCs supplied cDNA or gDNA.

V was shortened by 6 bases and J by 4 bases, with 19 bases between the two germline ends. Germline CDR1 and CDR2: MNHEY and SVGAGI. This CDR3 comprises 15 residues. In the authors' workflow: Quantification of nucleated cells was approximated via reference gene primer amplification. Profiled with immunoSEQ multiplex PCR; TCRdb holds only in-frame clones, not every one. That table supplies the V and J calls and clone size; D and trimming were determined from the DNA. The repertoire holds around 180,000 clones, about 88% seen once, with around 25% in the top ten. The V and J genes are TRBV6-5 and TRBJ2-7; D remains unclear. This receptor was obtained from a man aged 55 to 69 with acute or convalescent COVID-19. The sample comprised peripheral blood. CDR3 in DNA: TGTGCCAGCAGCCGGTACGGCGGATCCTTTTACGAGCAGTACTTC. Its translation is CASSRYGGSFYEQYF.